These 17 T cell receptor beta chains were sequenced from one sample in a study of beta chain features in type 1 diabetes. Antigens for these TCRs are unknown. Reverse transcription of all isolated RNA meant that expressed TCRB transcripts were sequenced. TCRdb's table, derived via immunoSEQ multiplex PCR, lists solely in-frame clones and lacks some. The sample carries tens of thousands of clones, approximately 52% recorded once. Study-level points and caveats: The study found moderately but significantly shorter TCRB CDR3s in all four CD4+ subsets of Type 1 diabetes patients.

Sequenced sample: Tregs from blood. Receptors were obtained from a middle-aged woman with type 1 diabetes.

The chain employs TRBV28 and TRBJ2-1, with 9 nucleotides matching TRBD2. This CDR3 contains 15 residues. Germline CDR1 reads MDHEN; CDR2 reads SYDVKM. After removal of 8 bases from V and 3 bases from J, the junction contained 8 bases not matched to a gene. The CDR3 DNA follows: TGTGCCAGCTTGCCCCTGACTAGCGGCTACAATGAGCAGTTCTTC. Encoded protein: CASLPLTSGYNEQFF.

This clone was counted a few times. The chain carries TRBV6-1 and TRBJ1-6; TRBD1 is a possible D gene (5 bases). This CDR3 is 16 amino acids long. The germline V gene encodes CDR1 MNHNS and CDR2 SASEGT. V shed 1 base and J shed 7 bases, with 14 bases lying between them. DNA of the CDR3: TGTGCCAGCAGTGAAGGGAGCCTAAAGGGGAATTCACCCCTCCACTTT. Translation: CASSEGSLKGNSPLHF.

The chain has TRBV28 and TRBJ2-4; possible D gene TRBD2, 5 bases. The V end lost 6 bases, the J end lost 8 bases, and 23 bases lay between the germline ends. The CDR3 is made up of 16 amino acids. CDR1 is MDHEN and CDR2 is SYDVKM in the germline V gene. The CDR3 reads CASSSLSGATGDIQYF. The CDR3 DNA reads TGTGCCAGCAGCTCACTATCAGGCGCCACCGGGGACATTCAGTACTTC.

This chain joins TRBV6-1 and TRBJ2-7; 11 positions agree with TRBD1. Germline CDR1 is MNHNS and CDR2 is SASEGT. This CDR3 is 13 amino acids long. V gave up 6 bases and J gave up 3 bases; unmatched junction bases: 1. CDR3 in amino acids: CASRGTGGYEQYF. CDR3 nucleotides: TGTGCCAGCAGGGGGACAGGGGGCTACGAGCAGTACTTC.

The chain combines TRBV7-9 with TRBJ2-5, with 7 positions matching TRBD2. V lost 0 bases and J lost 2; bases outside the gene matches: 3. Germline loops: CDR1 SEHNR, CDR2 FQNEAQ (reference sequence). CDR3 length: 15 residues. The CDR3 here is CASSLALAAQETQYF. CDR3 nucleotide sequence: TGTGCCAGCAGCTTAGCTCTAGCGGCGCAAGAGACCCAGTACTTC.

The chain joins TRBV5-5 to TRBJ1-1; the D gene is possibly TRBD1 (5 bases). Trimming took off 7 bases at V and 3 bases at J, with 10 bases between the two ends. The length of the CDR3 is 12 residues. Per germline, CDR1 SGHKS and CDR2 YYEKEE (reference sequence). This chain's CDR3 is CASAFRDTEAFF. The DNA of the CDR3 is TGTGCCAGCGCTTTCAGGGACACTGAAGCTTTCTTT.

The J gene is TRBJ1-6, the V gene TRBV7-2; 8 bases line up with TRBD1. From germline, CDR1 is SGHTA and CDR2 FQGNSA. The CDR3 totals 15 residues. J was trimmed by 6 bases and V by 4 bases; bases with no gene match: 5. The CDR3 nucleotides are TGTGCCAGCAGCTCCGGACAGGGCCGTAATTCACCCCTCCACTTT. It specifies CASSSGQGRNSPLHF.

This sequence joins TRBV7-8 and TRBJ2-4, with D possibly TRBD1 on 6 matching bases. CDR1 SGHVS and CDR2 FQNEAQ come from the germline V gene. This CDR3 is 14 amino acids long. Deletions cut 0 bases from V and 3 bases from J, with 6 bases between. CDR3 protein: CASSLATGKNIQYF. DNA of the CDR3: TGTGCCAGCAGCTTAGCGACAGGCAAAAACATTCAGTACTTC.

This chain uses TRBV18 with TRBJ2-7; maybe TRBD1 (6 bases). Between the trimmed V and J ends, which lost 2 bases and 8 bases, there was a span of 13 bases. From germline, CDR1 is KGHSH and CDR2 LQKENI. The CDR3 runs to 13 residues. The CDR3 is CASSPSTGIKQYF. As DNA, the CDR3 is TGTGCCAGCTCACCATCGACAGGTATCAAGCAGTACTTC.

This chain joins TRBV4-1 and TRBJ1-2; 9 bases align to TRBD1. Germline CDR1 MGHRA, CDR2 YSYEKL. J gave up 3 bases and V 4 bases, and 9 bases lay outside the gene matches. This CDR3 region has 16 residues. This CDR3 reads CASSPDRGQGYYGYTF. The CDR3, as DNA: TGCGCCAGCAGCCCCGACCGAGGACAGGGGTACTATGGCTACACCTTC.

This clone was counted a few times. V usage is TRBV19 and J usage is TRBJ2-1, with 10 bases fitting TRBD2. The V gene's germline CDR1 is LNHDA and CDR2 SQIVND (reference sequence). V dropped 4 bases and J dropped 7; count of bases not matched to a gene: 7. The CDR3 runs 15 residues. The CDR3, as DNA: TGTGCCAGTAGTAGGAGCGGGGGGGCCGAGAATGAGCAGTTCTTC. Translating it yields CASSRSGGAENEQFF.

The chain carries TRBV19 and TRBJ2-1; D is unresolved. This CDR3 is 12 amino acids long. The ends were cut back, 3 bases at V and 4 bases at J, with 4 bases in the middle. The germline gives CDR1 LNHDA, CDR2 SQIVND (reference sequence). CDR3 nucleotide sequence: TGTGCCAGTAGTATTACATACAATGAGCAGTTCTTC. This encodes CASSITYNEQFF.

About this clone itself: The CDR3 end shows no conserved phenylalanine or tryptophan, and so a read error is likely. The rearrangement uses TRBV11-2 and TRBJ1-5, with D hard to call. The ends were cut back, 1 base at V and 5 bases at J, with 6 bases in the middle. Germline assignment: CDR1 SGHAT and CDR2 FQNNGV. This CDR3 is built from 13 residues. The CDR3 DNA is TGTGCCAGCAGCTTAGTCGGGGATCAGCCCCAGCATTCT. This codes for CASSLVGDQPQHS.

In its sample, this clone was seen a few times. The V call is TRBV6-5, the J call TRBJ1-1; no reliable D call. The CDR3 length is 15 residues. Per germline, CDR1 MNHEY and CDR2 SVGAGI. V lost 2 bases to trimming and J lost 0 bases, with 10 bases between them. CDR3 amino acids: CASSYRGSMNTEAFF. CDR3 DNA: TGTGCCAGCAGTTACCGTGGGAGCATGAACACTGAAGCTTTCTTT.

This chain joins TRBV6-4 and TRBJ2-3; a possible D gene is TRBD1 (6 bases). CDR3 length equals 13 residues. The germline CDR1 and CDR2 sequences are MRHNA and SNTAGT. V was pared by 2 bases and J by 6 bases, with 9 bases between. The CDR3, as DNA: TGTGCCAGCAGTGACGAAAGGGGGGATACGCAGTATTTT. Protein: CASSDERGDTQYF.

This sequence joins TRBV30 and TRBJ2-7, with no clear D. Looked up from germline, CDR1 is GTSNPN and CDR2 is SVGIG (reference sequence). The germline V and J ends were trimmed by 1 base and 4 bases, with 5 bases remaining between them. The CDR3 extends over 11 amino acids. CDR3: CAWSEAYEQYF. DNA of the CDR3: TGTGCCTGGAGTGAAGCATACGAGCAGTACTTC.

J is TRBJ2-7 and V is TRBV10-3; 10 bases align to TRBD1. The J segment lost 5 bases and the V segment lost 8 bases, leaving 9 bases of the junction unmatched. Germline CDR1 reads ENHRY; CDR2 reads SYGVKD. The CDR3 consists of 14 residues. CDR3: CAIGSGTGAHEQYF. The CDR3 coding sequence is TGTGCCATCGGCTCCGGGACAGGGGCACACGAGCAGTACTTC.